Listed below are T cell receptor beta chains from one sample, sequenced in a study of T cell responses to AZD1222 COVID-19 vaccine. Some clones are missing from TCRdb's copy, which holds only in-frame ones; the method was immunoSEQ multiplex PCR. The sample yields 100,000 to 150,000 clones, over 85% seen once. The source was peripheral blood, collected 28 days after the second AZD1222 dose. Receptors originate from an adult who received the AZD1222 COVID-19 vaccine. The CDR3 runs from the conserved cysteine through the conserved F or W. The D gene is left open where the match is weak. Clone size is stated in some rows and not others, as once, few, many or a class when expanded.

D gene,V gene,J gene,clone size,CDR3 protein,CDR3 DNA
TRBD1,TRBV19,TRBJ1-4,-,CASSIRTGLEKLFF,TGTGCCAGTAGTATAAGGACAGGGTTGGAAAAACTGTTTTTT
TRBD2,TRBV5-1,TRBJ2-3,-,CASSLGLAGGRDTQYF,TGCGCCAGCAGCTTGGGACTAGCGGGGGGTCGGGATACGCAGTATTTT
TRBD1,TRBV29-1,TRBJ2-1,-,CSVPPGGAGYNEQFF,TGCAGCGTGCCTCCAGGGGGCGCGGGCTACAATGAGCAGTTCTTC
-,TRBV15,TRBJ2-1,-,CATSRRIDSIHNEQFF,TGTGCCACCAGCAGACGAATTGACTCCATTCACAATGAGCAGTTCTTC
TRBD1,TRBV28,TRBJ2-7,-,CASRGTGGGYEQYF,TGTGCCAGCCGTGGGACAGGGGGCGGATACGAGCAGTACTTC
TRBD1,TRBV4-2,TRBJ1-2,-,CASSQPRTGNYGYTF,TGTGCCAGCAGCCAACCCCGGACAGGGAACTATGGCTACACCTTC
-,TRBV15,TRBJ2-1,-,CATSRVGDIRFF,TGTGCCACCAGCAGAGTGGGGGACATTCGGTTCTTC
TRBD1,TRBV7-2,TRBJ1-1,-,CASSFRTGGGTEAFF,TGTGCCAGCAGCTTCCGGACAGGGGGAGGCACTGAAGCTTTCTTT
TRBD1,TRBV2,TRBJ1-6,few,CASRTGTGSPLHF,TGTGCCAGCAGAACCGGGACAGGTTCACCCCTCCACTTT
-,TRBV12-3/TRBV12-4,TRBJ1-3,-,CASIQYGNTIYF,TGTGCCAGCATCCAGTATGGAAACACCATATATTTT
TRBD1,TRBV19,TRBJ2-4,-,CASSFTGTERIAKNIQYF,TGTGCCAGTAGTTTCACCGGGACAGAGAGGATAGCCAAAAACATTCAGTACTTC
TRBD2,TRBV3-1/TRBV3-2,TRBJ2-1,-,CASSRAGAGFNEQFF,TGTGCCAGCAGCCGAGCGGGAGCGGGATTTAATGAGCAGTTCTTC
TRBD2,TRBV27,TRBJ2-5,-,CASSTGGVQETQYF,TGTGCCAGCAGTACCGGGGGGGTCCAAGAGACCCAGTACTTC
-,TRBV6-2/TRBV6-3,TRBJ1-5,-,CASSYPDTYSNQPQHF,TGTGCCAGCAGTTACCCGGACACCTATAGCAATCAGCCCCAGCATTTT
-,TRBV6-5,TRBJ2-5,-,CASRAPQETQYF,TGTGCCAGCAGGGCCCCTCAAGAGACCCAGTACTTC
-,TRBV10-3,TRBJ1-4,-,CAIKGRDGEKLFF,TGTGCCATCAAAGGCAGGGATGGTGAAAAACTGTTTTTT
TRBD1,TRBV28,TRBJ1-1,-,CASSRQGLNTEAFF,TGTGCCAGCAGTCGACAGGGGTTGAACACTGAAGCTTTCTTT
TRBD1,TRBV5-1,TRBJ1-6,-,CASSKDRGNSPLHF,TGCGCCAGCAGCAAGGACAGGGGTAATTCACCCCTCCACTTT
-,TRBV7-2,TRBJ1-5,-,CASSLDPGGDNQPQHF,TGTGCCAGCAGCTTAGATCCGGGGGGGGACAATCAGCCCCAGCATTTT
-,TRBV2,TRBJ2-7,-,CASSAYGRDYEQYF,TGTGCCAGCAGTGCGTACGGGAGAGACTACGAGCAGTACTTC
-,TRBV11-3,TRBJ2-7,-,CASSSTSYEQYF,TGTGCCAGCAGCTCCACCTCCTACGAGCAGTACTTC
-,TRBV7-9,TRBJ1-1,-,CASSLGLGAEAFF,TGTGCCAGCAGCTTAGGGTTGGGGGCTGAAGCTTTCTTT
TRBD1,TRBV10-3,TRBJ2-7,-,CAISPRGQGTYEQYF,TGTGCCATCAGTCCCCGGGGACAGGGTACCTACGAGCAGTACTTC
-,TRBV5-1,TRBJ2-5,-,CASSAHQETQYF,TGCGCCAGCAGCGCCCACCAAGAGACCCAGTACTTC
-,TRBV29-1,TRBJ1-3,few,CSVEVAQNTIYF,TGCAGCGTTGAAGTAGCACAGAACACCATATATTTT
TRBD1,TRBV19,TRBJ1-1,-,CASSIATGRAFF,TGTGCCAGTAGTATAGCGACAGGGAGAGCTTTCTTT
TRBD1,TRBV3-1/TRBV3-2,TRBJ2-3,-,CATEKQGANLERATDTQYF,TGTGCCACCGAAAAACAGGGGGCAAATTTGGAGAGGGCCACAGATACGCAGTATTTT
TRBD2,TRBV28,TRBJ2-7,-,CASRFSGSYEQYF,TGTGCCAGCAGATTTAGCGGGAGCTACGAGCAGTACTTC
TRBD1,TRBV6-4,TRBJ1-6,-,CASSGQGGTPLHF,TGTGCCAGCTCAGGACAGGGGGGAACACCCCTCCACTTT
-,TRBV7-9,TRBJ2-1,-,CASSPKSGDRYNEQFF,TGTGCCAGCAGCCCCAAATCCGGCGACAGGTACAATGAGCAGTTCTTC
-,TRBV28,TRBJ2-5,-,CASSLLGGQETQYF,TGTGCCAGCAGTTTATTGGGGGGTCAAGAGACCCAGTACTTC
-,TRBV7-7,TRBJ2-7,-,CASSLGSGAHYEQYF,TGTGCCAGCAGCTTAGGGTCGGGGGCTCACTACGAGCAGTACTTC
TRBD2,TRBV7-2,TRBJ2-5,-,CASSSLSPILAEETQYF,TGTGCCAGCAGCTCGCTAAGCCCTATACTAGCGGAAGAGACCCAGTACTTC
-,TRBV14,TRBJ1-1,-,CASSQDRGTAFF,TGTGCCAGCAGCCAAGACAGGGGTACGGCTTTCTTT
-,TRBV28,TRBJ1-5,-,CASVWGTGGNQPQHF,TGTGCCAGCGTCTGGGGGACCGGGGGGAATCAGCCCCAGCATTTT
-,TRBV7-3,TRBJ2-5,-,CASSPGAQETQYF,TGTGCCAGCAGCCCAGGGGCCCAAGAGACCCAGTACTTC
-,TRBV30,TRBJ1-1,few,CAWSEGNTEAFF,TGTGCCTGGAGTGAAGGGAACACTGAAGCTTTCTTT
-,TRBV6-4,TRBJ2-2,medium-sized,CASSDSSSRDTGELFF,TGTGCCAGCAGTGACTCGTCTAGTCGTGACACCGGGGAGCTGTTTTTT
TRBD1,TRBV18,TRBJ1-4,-,CASSPDREDEKLFF,TGTGCCAGCTCACCGGACAGGGAGGATGAAAAACTGTTTTTT
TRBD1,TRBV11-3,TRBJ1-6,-,CASSPNRGENSPLHF,TGTGCCAGCAGCCCAAACAGGGGAGAGAATTCACCCCTCCACTTT
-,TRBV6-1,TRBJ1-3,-,CASSDQGAAGNTIYF,TGTGCCAGCAGTGACCAGGGTGCGGCTGGAAACACCATATATTTT
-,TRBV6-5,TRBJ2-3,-,CASSYLSTGRDTQYF,TGTGCCAGCAGTTACCTTTCGACAGGGAGGGATACGCAGTATTTT
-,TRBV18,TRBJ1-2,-,CASSPDPNYGYTF,TGTGCCAGCTCACCAGACCCCAACTATGGCTACACCTTC
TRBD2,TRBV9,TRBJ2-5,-,CASSLGLAVTQETQYF,TGTGCCAGCAGCCTTGGACTAGCGGTCACACAAGAGACCCAGTACTTC
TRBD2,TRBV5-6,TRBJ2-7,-,CASSLLAGGGYEQYF,TGTGCCAGCAGCTTGCTAGCGGGAGGTGGTTACGAGCAGTACTTC
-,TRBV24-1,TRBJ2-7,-,CATSESPMGEQYF,TGTGCCACCAGTGAATCCCCGATGGGCGAGCAGTACTTC
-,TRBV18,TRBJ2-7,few,CASSPGTLYEQYF,TGTGCCAGCTCCCCCGGGACACTTTACGAGCAGTACTTC
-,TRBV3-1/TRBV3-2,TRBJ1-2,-,CASTLTPGYGYTF,TGTGCCAGCACCCTAACCCCGGGGTATGGCTACACCTTC
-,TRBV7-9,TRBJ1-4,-,CASSSSWGGSAGEKLFF,TGTGCCAGCAGCTCCTCGTGGGGGGGGAGCGCAGGTGAAAAACTGTTTTTT